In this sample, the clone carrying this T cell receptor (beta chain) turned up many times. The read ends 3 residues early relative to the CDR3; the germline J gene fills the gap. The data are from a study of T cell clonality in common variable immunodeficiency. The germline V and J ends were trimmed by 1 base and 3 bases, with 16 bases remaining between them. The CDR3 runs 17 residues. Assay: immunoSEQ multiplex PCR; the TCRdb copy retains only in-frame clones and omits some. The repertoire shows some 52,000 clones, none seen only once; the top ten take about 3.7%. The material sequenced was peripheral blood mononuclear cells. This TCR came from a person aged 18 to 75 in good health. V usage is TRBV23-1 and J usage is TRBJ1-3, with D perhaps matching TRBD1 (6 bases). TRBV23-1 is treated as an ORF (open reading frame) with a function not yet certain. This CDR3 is CASSQCLYWDIGNTIYF. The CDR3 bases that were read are TGCGCCAGCAGTCAATGCTTATACTGGGACATTGGAAACACC.